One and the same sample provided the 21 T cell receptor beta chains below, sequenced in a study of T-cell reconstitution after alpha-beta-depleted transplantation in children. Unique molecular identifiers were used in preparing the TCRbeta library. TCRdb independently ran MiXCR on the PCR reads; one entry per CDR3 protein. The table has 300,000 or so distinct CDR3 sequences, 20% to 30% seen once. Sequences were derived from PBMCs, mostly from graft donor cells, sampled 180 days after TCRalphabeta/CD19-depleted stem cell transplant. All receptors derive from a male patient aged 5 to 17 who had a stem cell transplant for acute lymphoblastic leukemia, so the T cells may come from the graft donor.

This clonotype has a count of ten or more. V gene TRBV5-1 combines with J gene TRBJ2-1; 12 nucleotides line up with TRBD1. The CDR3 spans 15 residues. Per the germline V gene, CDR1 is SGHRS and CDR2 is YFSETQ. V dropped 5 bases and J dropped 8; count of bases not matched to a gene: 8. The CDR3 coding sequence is TGCGCCAGCAGTGGCCGGGACAGGGGGCCGCATGAGCAGTTCTTC. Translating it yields CASSGRDRGPHEQFF.

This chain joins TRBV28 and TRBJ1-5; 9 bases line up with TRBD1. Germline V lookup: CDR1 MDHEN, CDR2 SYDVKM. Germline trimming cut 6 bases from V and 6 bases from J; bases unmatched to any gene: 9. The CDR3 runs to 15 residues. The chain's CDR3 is CASSLAGTGFQPQHF. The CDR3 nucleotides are TGTGCCAGCAGCCTCGCCGGGACAGGGTTTCAGCCCCAGCATTTT.

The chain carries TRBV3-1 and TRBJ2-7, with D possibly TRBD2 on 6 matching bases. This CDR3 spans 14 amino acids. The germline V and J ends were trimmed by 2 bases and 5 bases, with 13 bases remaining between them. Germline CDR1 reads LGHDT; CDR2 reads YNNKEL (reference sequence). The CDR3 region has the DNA TGTGCCAGCAGCCAATCCACTAGCCTGGACGAGCAGTACTTC. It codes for CASSQSTSLDEQYF.

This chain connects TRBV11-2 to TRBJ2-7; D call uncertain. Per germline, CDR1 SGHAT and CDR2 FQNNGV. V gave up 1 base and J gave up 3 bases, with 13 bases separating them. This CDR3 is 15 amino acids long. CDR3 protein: CASSLGMPALYEQYF. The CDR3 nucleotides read TGTGCCAGCAGCTTAGGAATGCCTGCTCTCTACGAGCAGTACTTC.

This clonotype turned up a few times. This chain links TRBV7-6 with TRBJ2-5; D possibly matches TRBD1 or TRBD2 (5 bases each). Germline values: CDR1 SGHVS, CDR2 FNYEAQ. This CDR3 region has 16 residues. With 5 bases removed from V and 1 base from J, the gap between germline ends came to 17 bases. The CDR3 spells CASSGASGGPQETQYF. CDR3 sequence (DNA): TGTGCCAGCAGCGGGGCCTCTGGCGGGCCCCAAGAGACCCAGTACTTC.

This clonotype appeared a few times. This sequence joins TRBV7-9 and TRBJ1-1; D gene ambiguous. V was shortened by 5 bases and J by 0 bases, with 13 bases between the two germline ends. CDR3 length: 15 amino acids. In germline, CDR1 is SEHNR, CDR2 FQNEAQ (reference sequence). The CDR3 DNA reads TGTGCCAGCAGCGACGACCCATACTTGAACACTGAAGCTTTCTTT. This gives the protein CASSDDPYLNTEAFF.

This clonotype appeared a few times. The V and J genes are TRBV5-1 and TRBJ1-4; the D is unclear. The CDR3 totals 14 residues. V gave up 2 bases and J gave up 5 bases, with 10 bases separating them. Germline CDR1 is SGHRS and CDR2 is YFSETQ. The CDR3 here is CASSFFGRNEKLFF. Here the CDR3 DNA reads TGCGCCAGCAGCTTCTTCGGACGGAATGAAAAACTGTTTTTT. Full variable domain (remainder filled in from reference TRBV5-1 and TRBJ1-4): KAGVTQTPRYLIKTRGQQVTLSCSPISGHRSVSWYQQTPGQGLQFLFEYFSETQRNKGNFPGRFSGRQFSNSRSEMNVSTLELGDSALYLCASSFFGRNEKLFFGSGTQLSVL.

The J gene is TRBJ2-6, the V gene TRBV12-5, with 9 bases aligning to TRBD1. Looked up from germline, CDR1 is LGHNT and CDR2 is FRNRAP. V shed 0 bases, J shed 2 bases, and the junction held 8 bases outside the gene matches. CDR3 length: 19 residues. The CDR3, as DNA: TGTGCTAGTGGTTTGGTACAAGGGACAGGGTTCGCTGGGGCCAACGTCCTGACTTTC. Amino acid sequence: CASGLVQGTGFAGANVLTF.

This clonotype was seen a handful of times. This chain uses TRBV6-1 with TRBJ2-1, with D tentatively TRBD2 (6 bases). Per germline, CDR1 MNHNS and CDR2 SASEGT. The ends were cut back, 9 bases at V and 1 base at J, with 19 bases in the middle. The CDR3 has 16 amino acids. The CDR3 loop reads CASDEGGRYSYNEQFF. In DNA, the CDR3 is TGTGCCAGTGACGAAGGAGGGCGGTATTCCTACAATGAGCAGTTCTTC.

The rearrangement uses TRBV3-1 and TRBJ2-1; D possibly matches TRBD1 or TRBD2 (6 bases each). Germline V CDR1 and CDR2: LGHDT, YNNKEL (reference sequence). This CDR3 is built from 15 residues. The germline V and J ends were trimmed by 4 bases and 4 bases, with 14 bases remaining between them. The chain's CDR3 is CASSRGTRTYNEQFF. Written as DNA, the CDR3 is TGTGCCAGCAGCCGCGGGACAAGGACATACAATGAGCAGTTCTTC.

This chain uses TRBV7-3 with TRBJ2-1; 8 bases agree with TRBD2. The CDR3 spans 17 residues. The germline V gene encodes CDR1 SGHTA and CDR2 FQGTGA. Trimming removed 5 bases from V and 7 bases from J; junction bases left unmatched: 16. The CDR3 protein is CASSHISGKVPHNEQFF. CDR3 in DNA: TGTGCCAGCAGCCACATTAGCGGGAAGGTCCCCCATAATGAGCAGTTCTTC. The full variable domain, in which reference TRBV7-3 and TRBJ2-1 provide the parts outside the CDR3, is GAGVSQTPSNKVTEKGKYVELRCDPISGHTALYWYRQSLGQGPEFLIYFQGTGAADDSGLPNDRFFAVRPEGSVSTLKIQRTERGDSAVYLCASSHISGKVPHNEQFFGPGTRLTVL.

As DNA, the CDR3 is TGTGCCAGCTCACCATACTCTAGCGGGAGGGCTCACACAGATACGCAGTATTTT. It is translated as CASSPYSSGRAHTDTQYF. V is TRBV18 and J is TRBJ2-3; 12 bases are shared with TRBD2. The CDR3 is 18 residues long. Looked up from germline, CDR1 is KGHSH and CDR2 is LQKENI. Losses at the gene ends were 2 bases for V and 2 bases for J; bases not matched to a gene: 8.

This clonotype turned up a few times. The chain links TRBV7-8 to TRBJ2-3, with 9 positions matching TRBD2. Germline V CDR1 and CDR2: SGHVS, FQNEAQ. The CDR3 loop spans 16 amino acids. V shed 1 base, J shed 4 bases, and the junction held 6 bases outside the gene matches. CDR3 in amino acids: CASSLGLAGIADTQYF. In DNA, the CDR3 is TGTGCCAGCAGCTTAGGCCTAGCGGGAATTGCAGATACGCAGTATTTT.

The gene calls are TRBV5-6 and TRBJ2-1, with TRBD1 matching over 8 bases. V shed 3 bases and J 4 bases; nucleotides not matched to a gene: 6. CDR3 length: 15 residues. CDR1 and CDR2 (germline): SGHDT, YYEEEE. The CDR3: CASSWGTGRYNEQFF. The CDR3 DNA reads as TGTGCCAGCAGCTGGGGGACAGGAAGGTACAATGAGCAGTTCTTC. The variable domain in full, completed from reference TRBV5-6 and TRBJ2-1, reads DAGVTQSPTHLIKTRGQQVTLRCSPKSGHDTVSWYQQALGQGPQFIFQYYEEEERQRGNFPDRFSGHQFPNYSSELNVNALLLGDSALYLCASSWGTGRYNEQFFGPGTRLTVL.

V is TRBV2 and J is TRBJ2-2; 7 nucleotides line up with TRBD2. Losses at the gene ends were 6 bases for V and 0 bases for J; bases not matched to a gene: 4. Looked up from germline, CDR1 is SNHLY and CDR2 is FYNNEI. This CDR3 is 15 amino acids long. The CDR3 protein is CASSRSGPNTGELFF. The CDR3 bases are TGTGCCAGCAGCCGTAGCGGGCCGAACACCGGGGAGCTGTTTTTT.

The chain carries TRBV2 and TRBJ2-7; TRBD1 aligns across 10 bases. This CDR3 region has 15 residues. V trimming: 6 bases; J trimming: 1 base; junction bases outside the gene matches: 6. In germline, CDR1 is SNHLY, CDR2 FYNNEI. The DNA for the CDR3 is TGTGCCAGCAGCCAGGACAGGGGGTATTCCTACGAGCAGTACTTC. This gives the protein CASSQDRGYSYEQYF.

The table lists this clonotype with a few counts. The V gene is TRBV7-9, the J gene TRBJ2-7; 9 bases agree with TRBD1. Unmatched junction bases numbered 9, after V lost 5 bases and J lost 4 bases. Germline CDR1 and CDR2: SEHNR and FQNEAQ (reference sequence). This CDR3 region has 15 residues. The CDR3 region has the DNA TGTGCCAGCAGCCCTCCCGGGACAGGGTTGTACGAGCAGTACTTC. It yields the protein CASSPPGTGLYEQYF.

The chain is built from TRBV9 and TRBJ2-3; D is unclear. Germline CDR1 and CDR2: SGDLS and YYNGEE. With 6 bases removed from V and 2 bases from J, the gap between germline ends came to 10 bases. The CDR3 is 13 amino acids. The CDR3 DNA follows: TGTGCCAGCATCCCACTAAACACAGATACGCAGTATTTT. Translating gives CASIPLNTDTQYF.

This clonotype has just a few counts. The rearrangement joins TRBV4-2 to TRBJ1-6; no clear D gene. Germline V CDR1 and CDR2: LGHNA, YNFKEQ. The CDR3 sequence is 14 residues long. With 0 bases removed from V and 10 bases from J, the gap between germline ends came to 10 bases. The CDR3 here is CASSQEWGGSPLHF. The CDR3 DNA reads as TGTGCCAGCAGCCAAGAATGGGGTGGCTCACCCCTCCACTTT.

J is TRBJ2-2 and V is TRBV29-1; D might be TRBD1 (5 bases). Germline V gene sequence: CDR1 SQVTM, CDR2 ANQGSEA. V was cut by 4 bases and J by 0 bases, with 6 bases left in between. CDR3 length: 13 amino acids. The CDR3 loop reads CSVGTPNTGELFF. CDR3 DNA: TGCAGCGTTGGGACACCGAACACCGGGGAGCTGTTTTTT.

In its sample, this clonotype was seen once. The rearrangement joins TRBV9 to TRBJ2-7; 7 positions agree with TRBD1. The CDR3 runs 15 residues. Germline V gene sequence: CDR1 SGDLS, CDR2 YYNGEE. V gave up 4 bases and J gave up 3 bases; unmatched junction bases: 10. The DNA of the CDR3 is TGTGCCAGCAGCCCTAGACAGGGATCCCTCTACGAGCAGTACTTC. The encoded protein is CASSPRQGSLYEQYF. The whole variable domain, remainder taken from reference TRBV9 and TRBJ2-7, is DSGVTQTPKHLITATGQRVTLRCSPRSGDLSVYWYQQSLDQGLQFLIQYYNGEERAKGNILERFSAQQFPDLHSELNLSSLELGDSALYFCASSPRQGSLYEQYFGPGTRLTVT.